These 12 T cell receptor beta chains came from one sample sequenced in a study of technical replicates of blood from several donors (dated by TCRdb to about 2017). The library came from the immunoSEQ multiplex PCR assay. In its TCRdb copy, this immuneACCESS table keeps in-frame sequences only and misses some clones. Where compared with another copy, unresolved V genes explain less than half of these, and the others have no known cause. In this sample the table shows over 10,000 clones, approximately 86% of which occur a single time. The ten largest make up roughly 10% of the sample. The sequenced sample consisted of PBMCs. Every receptor here comes from a human donor in good health.

The chain employs TRBV5-1 and TRBJ2-3; maybe TRBD2 (6 bases). The length of the CDR3 is 16 residues. V gave up 4 bases and J gave up 0 bases, with 15 bases separating them. The germline V gene encodes CDR1 SGHRS and CDR2 YFSETQ. CDR3 residues: CASSVGTDTSTDTQYF. The CDR3 nucleotides are TGCGCCAGCAGCGTGGGGACTGATACTAGCACAGATACGCAGTATTTT.

The chain joins TRBV5-5 to TRBJ2-5; 12 nucleotides match TRBD2. After removal of 3 bases from V and 4 bases from J, the junction contained 13 bases not matched to a gene. Per the germline V gene, CDR1 is SGHKS and CDR2 is YYEKEE (reference sequence). The CDR3 covers 18 residues. CDR3 DNA: TGTGCCAGCAGCTCGGGACTAGCGGGCCCAGTGTTCGGAGAGACCCAGTACTTC. It is translated as CASSSGLAGPVFGETQYF.

Only a few counts were recorded for this clone. The rearrangement uses TRBV28 and TRBJ1-5, with D perhaps TRBD1 (6 bases). The germline V gene encodes CDR1 MDHEN and CDR2 SYDVKM. V lost 5 bases and J lost 1, with 9 bases in between. The CDR3 consists of 14 residues. CDR3 nucleotides: TGTGCCAGCAGTGTGGACAGCAGCAATCAGCCCCAGCATTTT. Its translation: CASSVDSSNQPQHF.

The chain recombines TRBV6-1 with TRBJ1-5; D is undetermined. Germline V gene lookup returns CDR1 MNHNS and CDR2 SASEGT. The CDR3 totals 14 residues. Trimming cost V 8 bases and J 0 bases, with 11 bases left between them. CDR3 residues: CASVRANSNQPQHF. The CDR3 DNA follows: TGTGCCAGCGTGAGGGCTAATAGCAATCAGCCCCAGCATTTT.

A few counts support this clone. The chain uses TRBV19 and TRBJ2-7; the D gene is possibly TRBD1 (6 bases). The V end was cut by 1 base, the J end by 9 bases, with 10 bases between. The CDR3 loop spans 12 amino acids. Germline CDR1 is LNHDA and CDR2 is SQIVND (reference sequence). The CDR3 is CASSIGQGLQYF. The CDR3 region has the DNA TGTGCCAGTAGTATAGGGCAGGGGCTGCAGTACTTC.

This chain connects TRBV5-1 to TRBJ1-2, with D maybe TRBD1 (6 bases). V lost 3 bases and J lost 2, with 8 bases in between. Per germline, CDR1 SGHRS and CDR2 YFSETQ. CDR3 length equals 13 residues. CDR3 nucleotides: TGCGCCAGCAGCTACGGACAGAACTATGGCTACACCTTC. Its protein is CASSYGQNYGYTF.

This chain links TRBV5-6 with TRBJ1-4; TRBD1 might be the D (6 bases). With 3 bases removed from V and 8 bases from J, the gap between germline ends came to 26 bases. CDR1 and CDR2 from the germline V gene are SGHDT and YYEEEE. The CDR3 totals 18 residues. CDR3 nucleotides: TGTGCCAGCAGCTCCTATAGGTACGACAGGCGTGAAAGAGAAAAACTGTTTTTT. This translates into CASSSYRYDRREREKLFF.

This chain connects TRBV19 to TRBJ2-5; 9 bases map to TRBD2. Germline V gene data show CDR1 as LNHDA and CDR2 as SQIVND (reference sequence). V shed 3 bases and J 5 bases; nucleotides not matched to a gene: 7. This CDR3 spans 15 amino acids. CDR3 sequence: CASSINAGGTETQYF. The CDR3 coding sequence is TGTGCCAGTAGTATTAACGCGGGAGGGACGGAGACCCAGTACTTC.

The chain is built from TRBV2 and TRBJ2-3; 9 bases agree with TRBD1. The trim removed 6 bases at V and 3 bases at J, leaving 7 bases unmatched. From germline, CDR1 is SNHLY and CDR2 FYNNEI. The CDR3 is 15 residues long. The CDR3 sequence: CASRGGQGRTDTQYF. CDR3 sequence (DNA): TGTGCCAGCAGAGGAGGACAGGGGAGGACAGATACGCAGTATTTT.

The table lists this clone with a few counts. The chain combines TRBV6-5 with TRBJ2-7, with D possibly being TRBD2 (5 bases). CDR3 size: 13 residues. Trimming pared 6 bases from V and 12 bases from J, leaving 21 bases between. Germline lookup yields CDR1 MNHEY and CDR2 SVGAGI. The CDR3 DNA follows: TGTGCCAGCAGCCTGGACTGGAAGTCTGTACGGTACTTC. It encodes CASSLDWKSVRYF.

This clone appeared once. Here the CDR3 DNA reads TGTGCCACTTCGACAAGAAACACCGGGGAGCTGTTTTTT. As protein: CATSTRNTGELFF. The chain links TRBV11-2 to TRBJ2-2; D is uncertain. Germline-derived CDR1 and CDR2 are SGHAT and FQNNGV. This CDR3 is 13 amino acids long. The V and J ends lost 10 bases and 2 bases respectively, with 11 bases between them.

The chain has TRBV5-6 and TRBJ1-3; D is uncertain. CDR3 length: 14 amino acids. The V gene lost 2 bases and the J gene lost 0 bases, with 6 bases spanning the gap. The germline gives CDR1 SGHDT, CDR2 YYEEEE. The CDR3 loop is CASSFGYSGNTIYF. DNA for the CDR3: TGTGCCAGCAGCTTCGGGTACTCTGGAAACACCATATATTTT.